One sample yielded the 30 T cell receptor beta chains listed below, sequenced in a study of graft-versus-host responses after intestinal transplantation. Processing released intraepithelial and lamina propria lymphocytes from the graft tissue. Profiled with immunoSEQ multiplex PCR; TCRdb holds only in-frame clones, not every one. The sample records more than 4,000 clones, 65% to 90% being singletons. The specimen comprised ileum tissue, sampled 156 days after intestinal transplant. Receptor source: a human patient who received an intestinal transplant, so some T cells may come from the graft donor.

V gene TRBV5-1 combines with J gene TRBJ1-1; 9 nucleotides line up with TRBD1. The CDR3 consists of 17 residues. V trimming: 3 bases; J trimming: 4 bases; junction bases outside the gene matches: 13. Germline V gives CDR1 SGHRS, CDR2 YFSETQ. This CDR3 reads CASSSNVGDRVITEAFF. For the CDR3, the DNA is TGCGCCAGCAGCTCGAACGTTGGGGACAGGGTGATCACTGAAGCTTTCTTT.

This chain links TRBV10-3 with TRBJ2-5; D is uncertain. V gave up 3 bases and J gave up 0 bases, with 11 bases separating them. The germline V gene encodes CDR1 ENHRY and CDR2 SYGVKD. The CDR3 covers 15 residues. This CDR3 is CAISEGRSYQETQYF. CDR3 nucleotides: TGTGCCATCAGTGAAGGTAGATCGTACCAAGAGACCCAGTACTTC.

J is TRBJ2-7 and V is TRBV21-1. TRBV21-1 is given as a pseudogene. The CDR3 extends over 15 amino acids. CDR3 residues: CASSKATRGSYEQYF. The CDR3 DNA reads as TGTGCCAGCAGCAAGGCTACTAGGGGTTCCTACGAGCAGTACTTC.

CDR3 amino acids: CASSDLAGLYEQYF. For the CDR3, the DNA is TGTGCCAGCAGTGATCTAGCGGGACTCTACGAGCAGTACTTC. The J gene is TRBJ2-7, the V gene TRBV6-1; 9 bases match TRBD2. CDR1 and CDR2 from the germline V gene are MNHNS and SASEGT. Trimming at V came to 3 bases and at J to 3 bases, leaving 3 bases not matched to a gene. The CDR3 is made up of 14 amino acids.

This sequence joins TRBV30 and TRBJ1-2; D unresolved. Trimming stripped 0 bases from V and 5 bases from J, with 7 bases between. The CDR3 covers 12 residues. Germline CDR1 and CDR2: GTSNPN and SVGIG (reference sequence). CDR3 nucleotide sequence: TGTGCCTGGAGTGTACGAGGTTATGGCTACACCTTC. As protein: CAWSVRGYGYTF.

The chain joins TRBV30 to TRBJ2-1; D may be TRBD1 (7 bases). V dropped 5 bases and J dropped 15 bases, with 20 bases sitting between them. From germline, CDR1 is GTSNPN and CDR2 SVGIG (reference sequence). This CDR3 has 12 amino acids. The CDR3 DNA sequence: TGTGCCTGGGGAGGGAGACGACAGGGAACGTTCTTC. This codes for CAWGGRRQGTFF.

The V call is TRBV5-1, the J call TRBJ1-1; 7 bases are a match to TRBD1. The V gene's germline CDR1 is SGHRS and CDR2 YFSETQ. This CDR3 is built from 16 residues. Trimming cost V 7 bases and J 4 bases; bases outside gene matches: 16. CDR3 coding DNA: TGCGCCAGCCGGGGGGGAGAGGGGGCGCCGGGCACTGAAGCTTTCTTT. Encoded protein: CASRGGEGAPGTEAFF.

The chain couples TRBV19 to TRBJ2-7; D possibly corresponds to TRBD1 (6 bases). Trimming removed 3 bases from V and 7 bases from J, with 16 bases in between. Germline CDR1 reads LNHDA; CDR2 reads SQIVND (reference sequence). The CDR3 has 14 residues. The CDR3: CASSIDDRLREQYF. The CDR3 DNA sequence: TGTGCCAGTAGTATCGACGACAGGTTGAGGGAGCAGTACTTC.

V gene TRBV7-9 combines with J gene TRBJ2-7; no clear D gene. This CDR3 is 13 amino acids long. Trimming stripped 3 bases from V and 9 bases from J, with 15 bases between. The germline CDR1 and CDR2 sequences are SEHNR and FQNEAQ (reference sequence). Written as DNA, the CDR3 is TGTGCCAGCAGCTTGAACGGCGTGTGGTGGCAGTACTTC. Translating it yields CASSLNGVWWQYF.

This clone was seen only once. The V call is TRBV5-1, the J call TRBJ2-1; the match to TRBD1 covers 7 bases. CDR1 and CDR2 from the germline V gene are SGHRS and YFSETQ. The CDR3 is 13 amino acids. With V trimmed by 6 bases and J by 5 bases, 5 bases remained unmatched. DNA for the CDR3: TGCGCCAGCACGATCCAGGGGGACAATGAGCAGTTCTTC. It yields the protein CASTIQGDNEQFF.

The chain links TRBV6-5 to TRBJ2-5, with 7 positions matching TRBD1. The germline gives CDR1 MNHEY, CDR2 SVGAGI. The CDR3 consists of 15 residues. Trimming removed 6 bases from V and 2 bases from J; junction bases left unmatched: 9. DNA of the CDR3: TGTGCCAGCAGAGCAGGGACAGCTAGTCAAGAGACCCAGTACTTC. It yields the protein CASRAGTASQETQYF.

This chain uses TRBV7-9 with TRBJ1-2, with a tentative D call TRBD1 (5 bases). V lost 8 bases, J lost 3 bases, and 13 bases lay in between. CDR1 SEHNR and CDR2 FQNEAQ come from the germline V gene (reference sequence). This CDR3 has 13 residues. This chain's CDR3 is CASSDTSDYGYTF. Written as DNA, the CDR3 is TGTGCCAGCTCGGACACTTCGGACTATGGCTACACCTTC.

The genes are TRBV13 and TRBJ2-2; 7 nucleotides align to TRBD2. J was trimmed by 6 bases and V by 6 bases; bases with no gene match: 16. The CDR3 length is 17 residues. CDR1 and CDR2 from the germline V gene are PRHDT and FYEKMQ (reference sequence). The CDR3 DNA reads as TGTGCCAGCAGATATATGACCCGGGAGGCCACACCCGGGGAGCTGTTTTTT. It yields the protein CASRYMTREATPGELFF.

The CDR3 spells CASSQQYYNEQFF. The CDR3 DNA sequence: TGTGCCAGCAGCCAGCAGTATTACAATGAGCAGTTCTTC. The chain has TRBV14 and TRBJ2-1, with D unclear. The V end was cut by 3 bases, the J end by 4 bases, with 7 bases between. CDR3 size: 13 residues. Germline-derived CDR1 and CDR2 are SGHDN and FVKESK. The full variable domain, with the rest looked up from reference TRBV14 and TRBJ2-1, is EAGVTQFPSHSVIEKGQTVTLRCDPISGHDNLYWYRRVMGKEIKFLLHFVKESKQDESGMPNNRFLAERTGGTYSTLKVQPAELEDSGVYFCASSQQYYNEQFFGPGTRLTVL.

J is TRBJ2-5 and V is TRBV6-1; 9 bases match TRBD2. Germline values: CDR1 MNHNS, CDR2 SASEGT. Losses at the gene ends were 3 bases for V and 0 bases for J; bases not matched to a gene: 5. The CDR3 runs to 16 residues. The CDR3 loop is CASSDGEREDQETQYF. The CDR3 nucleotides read TGTGCCAGCAGTGACGGTGAGCGGGAGGACCAAGAGACCCAGTACTTC.

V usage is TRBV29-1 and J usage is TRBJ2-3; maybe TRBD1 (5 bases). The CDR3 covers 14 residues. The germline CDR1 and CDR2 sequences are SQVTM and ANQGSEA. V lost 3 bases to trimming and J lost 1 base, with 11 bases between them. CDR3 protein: CSVDIRVGTDTQYF. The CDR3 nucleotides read TGCAGCGTTGATATCAGGGTTGGCACAGATACGCAGTATTTT.

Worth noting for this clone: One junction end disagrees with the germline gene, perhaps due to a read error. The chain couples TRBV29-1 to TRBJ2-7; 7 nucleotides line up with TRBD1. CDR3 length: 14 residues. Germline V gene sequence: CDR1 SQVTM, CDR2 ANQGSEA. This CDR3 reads CSVSRDSSSYKQYF. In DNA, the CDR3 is TGCAGCGTTTCCCGGGACAGCAGCTCCTACAAGCAGTACTTC.

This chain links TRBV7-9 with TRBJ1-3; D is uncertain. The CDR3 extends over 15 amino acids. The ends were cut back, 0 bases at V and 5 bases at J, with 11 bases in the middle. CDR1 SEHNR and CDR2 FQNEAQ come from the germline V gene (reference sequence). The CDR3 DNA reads TGTGCCAGCAGCTTAGCGTTGAGTTCCCGAAACACCATATATTTT. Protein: CASSLALSSRNTIYF.

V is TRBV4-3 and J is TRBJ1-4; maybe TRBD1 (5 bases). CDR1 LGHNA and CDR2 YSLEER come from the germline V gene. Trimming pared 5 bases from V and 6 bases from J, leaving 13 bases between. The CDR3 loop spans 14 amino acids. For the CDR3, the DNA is TGCGCCAGCAGCTGGATCCGGGACGATGAAAAACTGTTTTTT. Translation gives CASSWIRDDEKLFF.

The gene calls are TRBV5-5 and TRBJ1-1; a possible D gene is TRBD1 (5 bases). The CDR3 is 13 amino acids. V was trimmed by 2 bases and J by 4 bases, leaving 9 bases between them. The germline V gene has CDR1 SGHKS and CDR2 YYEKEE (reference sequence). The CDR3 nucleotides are TGTGCCAGCAGCTTCGAGGGGTTCACTGAAGCTTTCTTT. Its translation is CASSFEGFTEAFF.

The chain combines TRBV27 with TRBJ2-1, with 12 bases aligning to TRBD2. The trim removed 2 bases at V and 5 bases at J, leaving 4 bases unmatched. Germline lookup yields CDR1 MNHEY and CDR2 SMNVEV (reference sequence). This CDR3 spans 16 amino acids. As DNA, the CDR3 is TGTGCCAGCAGTTTAATGAGGACTAGCGGGAACAATGAGCAGTTCTTC. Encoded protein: CASSLMRTSGNNEQFF.

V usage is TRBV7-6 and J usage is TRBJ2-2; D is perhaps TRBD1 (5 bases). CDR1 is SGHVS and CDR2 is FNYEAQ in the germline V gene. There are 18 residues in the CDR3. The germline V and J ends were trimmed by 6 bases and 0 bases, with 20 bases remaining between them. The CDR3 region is CASSSGSLHIANTGELFF. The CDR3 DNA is TGTGCCAGCAGTTCAGGGTCATTACACATCGCGAACACCGGGGAGCTGTTTTTT.

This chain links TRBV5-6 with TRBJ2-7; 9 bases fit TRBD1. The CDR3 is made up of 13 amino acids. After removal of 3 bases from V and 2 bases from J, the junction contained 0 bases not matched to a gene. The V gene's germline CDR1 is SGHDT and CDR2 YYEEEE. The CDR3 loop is CASSWDRAYEQYF. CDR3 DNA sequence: TGTGCCAGCAGCTGGGACAGGGCCTACGAGCAGTACTTC.

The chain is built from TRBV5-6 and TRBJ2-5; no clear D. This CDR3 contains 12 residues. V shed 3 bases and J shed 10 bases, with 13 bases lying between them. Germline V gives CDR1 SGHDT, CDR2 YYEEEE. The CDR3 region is CASSSIGWLQYF. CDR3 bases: TGTGCCAGCAGCTCTATCGGGTGGCTCCAGTACTTC. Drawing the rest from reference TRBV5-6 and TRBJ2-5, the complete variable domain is DAGVTQSPTHLIKTRGQQVTLRCSPKSGHDTVSWYQQALGQGPQFIFQYYEEEERQRGNFPDRFSGHQFPNYSSELNVNALLLGDSALYLCASSSIGWLQYFGPGTRLLVL.

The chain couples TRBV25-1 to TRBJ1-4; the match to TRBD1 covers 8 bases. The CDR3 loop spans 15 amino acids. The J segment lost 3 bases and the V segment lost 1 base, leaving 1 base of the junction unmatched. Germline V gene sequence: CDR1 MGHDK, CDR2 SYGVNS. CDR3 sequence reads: CASSEWTGPNEKLFF. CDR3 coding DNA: TGTGCCAGCAGTGAATGGACAGGGCCTAATGAAAAACTGTTTTTT.

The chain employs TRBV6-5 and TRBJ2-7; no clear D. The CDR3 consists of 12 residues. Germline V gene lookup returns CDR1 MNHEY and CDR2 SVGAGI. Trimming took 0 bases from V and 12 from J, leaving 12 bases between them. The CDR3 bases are TGTGCCAGCAGTTACTCGTTGCAGGTTTGGTACTTC. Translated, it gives CASSYSLQVWYF.

The CDR3 sequence: CATSRDRVGTQYF. CDR3 in DNA: TGTGCCACCAGCAGAGATCGGGTAGGCACGCAGTATTTT. The chain recombines TRBV15 with TRBJ2-3; no clear D. Trimming took 0 bases from V and 9 from J, leaving 10 bases between them. The CDR3 totals 13 residues. CDR1 LNHNV and CDR2 YYDKDF come from the germline V gene (reference sequence).

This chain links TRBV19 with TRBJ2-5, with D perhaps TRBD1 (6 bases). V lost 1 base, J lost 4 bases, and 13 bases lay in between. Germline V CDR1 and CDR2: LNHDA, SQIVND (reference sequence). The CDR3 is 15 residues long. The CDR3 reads CASSIARRGVETQYF. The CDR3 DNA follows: TGTGCCAGTAGTATAGCTCGCAGGGGCGTAGAGACCCAGTACTTC.

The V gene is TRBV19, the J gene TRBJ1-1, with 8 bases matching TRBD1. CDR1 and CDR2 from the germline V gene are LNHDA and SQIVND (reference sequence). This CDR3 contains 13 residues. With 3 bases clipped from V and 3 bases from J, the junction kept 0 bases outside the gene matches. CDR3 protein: CASSMTGDTEAFF. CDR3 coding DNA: TGTGCCAGTAGTATGACAGGGGACACTGAAGCTTTCTTT.

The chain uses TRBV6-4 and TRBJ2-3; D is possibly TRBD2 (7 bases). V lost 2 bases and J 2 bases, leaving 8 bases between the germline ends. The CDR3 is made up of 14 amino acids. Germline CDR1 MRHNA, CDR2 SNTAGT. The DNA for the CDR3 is TGTGCCAGCAGTGACGGGGGGGCCACAGATACGCAGTATTTT. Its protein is CASSDGGATDTQYF.